A selection of T cell receptor beta chains follows, all from one sample in a study of blood T cell repertoires in COVID-19. The method was immunoSEQ multiplex PCR; TCRdb's version includes in-frame clones alone and lacks a portion of them. The table records tens of thousands of clones, about 86% of them present only once. The sequenced sample was peripheral blood. These receptors all stem from a human donor in a cohort sampled during active COVID-19. Each CDR3 is given with its conserved first and last residue.

J gene: TRBJ2-7
V gene: TRBV12-5
CDR3 protein: CASGADSYEQYF

J gene: TRBJ1-2
V gene: TRBV2
CDR3 protein: CASSFRVLLGYTF

J gene: TRBJ2-7
V gene: TRBV6-2/TRBV6-3
CDR3 protein: CASSVRLAGGSRDEQYF

J gene: TRBJ1-3
V gene: TRBV19
CDR3 protein: CASEQGISGNTIYF

J gene: TRBJ2-7
V gene: TRBV29-1
CDR3 protein: CSVRRESAGEQYF

J gene: TRBJ2-2
V gene: TRBV7-7
CDR3 protein: CASSFSSGGPRSTGELFF

J gene: TRBJ2-7
V gene: TRBV28
CDR3 protein: CASSRWTARDEQYF

J gene: TRBJ1-5
V gene: TRBV5-6
CDR3 protein: CASSLASGNQPQHF

J gene: TRBJ1-1
V gene: TRBV7-8
CDR3 protein: CASSLERGGAEAFF

J gene: TRBJ2-7
V gene: TRBV2
CDR3 protein: CASSDHRDNSYEQYF

J gene: TRBJ2-2
V gene: TRBV5-6
CDR3 protein: CASRLNRGQNTGELFF

J gene: TRBJ2-3
V gene: TRBV5-5
CDR3 protein: CASSLEGLAGTWQYF

J gene: TRBJ2-2
V gene: TRBV6-5
CDR3 protein: CASSYERGRKGELFF

J gene: TRBJ2-3
V gene: TRBV9
CDR3 protein: CASSVGLLDTQYF

J gene: TRBJ1-5
V gene: TRBV6-5
CDR3 protein: CASSSPSGRNQPQHF

J gene: TRBJ1-1
V gene: TRBV4-3
CDR3 protein: CASSQDKIRGEAFF

J gene: TRBJ2-5
V gene: TRBV2
CDR3 protein: CASSTSIQETQYF

J gene: TRBJ2-3
V gene: TRBV6-5
CDR3 protein: CASGRTSSTDTQYF

J gene: TRBJ1-1
V gene: TRBV14
CDR3 protein: CASSQSGNTEAFF

J gene: TRBJ1-6
V gene: TRBV5-1
CDR3 protein: CASSAGGGRSPLHF

J gene: TRBJ1-2
V gene: TRBV4-1
CDR3 protein: CASSLGGPNNYGYTF

J gene: TRBJ1-4
V gene: TRBV4-1
CDR3 protein: CASSQFPANEKLFF

J gene: TRBJ1-5
V gene: TRBV4-2
CDR3 protein: CASSQDGGPGQVYEPQHF

J gene: TRBJ2-4
V gene: TRBV6-5
CDR3 protein: CASSPRQKNIQYF

J gene: TRBJ1-2
V gene: TRBV28
CDR3 protein: CASTSRGNYGYTF

J gene: TRBJ2-7
V gene: TRBV29-1
CDR3 protein: CSVERASTGKQYF

J gene: TRBJ1-4
V gene: TRBV4-2
CDR3 protein: CASSQDWGTGGEKLFF

J gene: TRBJ1-4
V gene: TRBV7-9
CDR3 protein: CASSSPGVRELFF

J gene: TRBJ2-3
V gene: TRBV6-1
CDR3 protein: CASSEGGGTGSDTQYF

J gene: TRBJ2-3
V gene: TRBV11-3
CDR3 protein: CASSHRDTTDTQYF

J gene: TRBJ2-2
V gene: TRBV7-3
CDR3 protein: CASSLDRLGGELFF

J gene: TRBJ2-5
V gene: TRBV14
CDR3 protein: CASRRRGPQETQYF

J gene: TRBJ2-7
V gene: TRBV7-2
CDR3 protein: CASSLFVASSYEQYF

J gene: TRBJ1-2
V gene: TRBV7-2
CDR3 protein: CASSLQGSVFNGYTF

J gene: TRBJ1-6
V gene: TRBV9
CDR3 protein: CASSPDPGGGLGSPLHF

J gene: TRBJ2-3
V gene: TRBV6-5
CDR3 protein: CASSYTSGGPDTQYF

J gene: TRBJ2-7
V gene: TRBV14
CDR3 protein: CASSEQGWSYEQYF

J gene: TRBJ2-3
V gene: TRBV5-1
CDR3 protein: CASKKIDSPSDTQYF

J gene: TRBJ2-1
V gene: TRBV7-9
CDR3 protein: CASSVQGLAQAGEQFF

J gene: TRBJ1-5
V gene: TRBV10-2
CDR3 protein: CASSENRGQPQHF

J gene: TRBJ2-5
V gene: TRBV6-5
CDR3 protein: CASSTGTGGSETQYF

J gene: TRBJ2-3
V gene: TRBV19
CDR3 protein: CASSMSRASGLIDTQYF

J gene: TRBJ1-3
V gene: TRBV27
CDR3 protein: CASSLTSDRGNTIYF

J gene: TRBJ1-2
V gene: TRBV6-6
CDR3 protein: CASRPRELYGYTF

J gene: TRBJ1-3
V gene: TRBV3-1/TRBV3-2
CDR3 protein: CASSHRTVSGNTIYF

J gene: TRBJ1-2
V gene: TRBV10-3
CDR3 protein: CAISEAPGQGVGYTF

J gene: TRBJ2-2
V gene: TRBV5-4
CDR3 protein: CASSPVGGPGTGELFF

J gene: TRBJ2-5
V gene: TRBV6-2/TRBV6-3
CDR3 protein: CASSQGRETQYF

J gene: TRBJ1-1
V gene: TRBV6-2/TRBV6-3
CDR3 protein: CASSYSSENTEAFF

J gene: TRBJ2-1
V gene: TRBV6-2/TRBV6-3
CDR3 protein: CASSYLLGTPGTYNEQFF

J gene: TRBJ1-1
V gene: TRBV27
CDR3 protein: CASSGRGKFTEAFF

J gene: TRBJ1-5
V gene: TRBV14
CDR3 protein: CASSLRETGPQHF

J gene: TRBJ2-7
V gene: TRBV27
CDR3 protein: CASSIGLNPYEQYF

J gene: TRBJ2-3
V gene: TRBV5-1
CDR3 protein: CASSLRGGIPDTQYF

J gene: TRBJ2-3
V gene: TRBV2
CDR3 protein: CASSEGVRDRGTDTQYF

J gene: TRBJ1-5
V gene: TRBV28
CDR3 protein: CASSHRGGNQPQHF

J gene: TRBJ1-3
V gene: TRBV5-6
CDR3 protein: CASSGTGGNTIYF

J gene: TRBJ2-2
V gene: TRBV4-3
CDR3 protein: CASSQGLAGGLGELFF

J gene: TRBJ1-2
V gene: TRBV11-3
CDR3 protein: CASSDRGGYGYTF